The 5 T cell receptor beta chains below all came from one sample that was sequenced in a study of high-grade serous ovarian cancer treatment subgroups. Tumor tissue was taken before any definitive surgery or chemotherapy was given. Generated by immunoSEQ multiplex PCR, the TCRdb table keeps only in-frame clones and is missing some. This table has fewer than 7,000 clones, under 80% appearing once. The sample consisted of tumor tissue. All receptors come from a human donor with high-grade serous ovarian cancer.

The chain links TRBV29-1 to TRBJ1-1; D is undetermined. CDR1 SQVTM and CDR2 ANQGSEA come from the germline V gene. The CDR3 covers 11 residues. The V gene lost 3 bases and the J gene lost 8 bases, with 10 bases spanning the gap. The CDR3: CSVDSGGEAFF. The CDR3 DNA is TGCAGCGTTGATTCGGGTGGGGAAGCTTTCTTT.

This clone was counted once. Its ends do not fully match the called genes, so a read error is possible. The gene calls are TRBV5-1 and TRBJ2-2, with D maybe TRBD1 (6 bases). This CDR3 comprises 13 residues. Germline CDR1 SGHRS, CDR2 YFSETQ. The CDR3 loop reads CASGDMGHRGAVF. The CDR3 DNA sequence: TGCGCCAGTGGTGACATGGGACACCGGGGAGCTGTTTTT.

This chain joins TRBV15 and TRBJ1-1, with no clear D. V was clipped by 5 bases and J by 4 bases, with 11 bases between them. CDR1 LNHNV and CDR2 YYDKDF come from the germline V gene (reference sequence). The CDR3 consists of 13 residues. The CDR3: CATSRREGTEAFF. CDR3 nucleotides: TGTGCCACCAGCCGAAGGGAGGGCACTGAAGCTTTCTTT.

The chain employs TRBV27 and TRBJ1-4; D is uncertain. This CDR3 spans 14 amino acids. The V end lost 2 bases, the J end lost 4 bases, and 8 bases lay between the germline ends. Germline V CDR1 and CDR2: MNHEY, SMNVEV (reference sequence). DNA of the CDR3: TGTGCCAGCAGTTTAGGACGGCTTAATGAAAAACTGTTTTTT. It yields the protein CASSLGRLNEKLFF.

The chain links TRBV19 to TRBJ1-1; 8 nucleotides agree with TRBD1. This CDR3 has 12 residues. The trim removed 7 bases at V and 5 bases at J, leaving 3 bases unmatched. The germline V gene encodes CDR1 LNHDA and CDR2 SQIVND (reference sequence). The CDR3 reads CASITGGTEAFF. CDR3 sequence (DNA): TGTGCCAGTATAACAGGGGGGACTGAAGCTTTCTTT.